Below are 2 T cell receptor beta chains sequenced from a single sample in a study of molecular identifiers for immune sequencing clone quantification (dated by TCRdb to the late 2010s). Library creation used PCR. The run used a NextSeq 500. The public reads were reanalyzed by TCRdb: fastp trimming at Q25, MiXCR alignment, in-frame beta chains only. One record per CDR3 amino acid sequence lists the most common genes and DNA. The sample table shows under 350,000 distinct CDR3 sequences, and roughly 24% are seen once. Jointly, the top ten make up roughly 0.7% of the sample. The sample comprised naive CD8+ T cells from blood, with Jurkat cell RNA spiked in. Per the publication, the cell subset or site label means: FACS-sorted CD8+CD4-CCR7+CD45RA+ naive T cells. All receptors come from a human donor in good health. Some libraries in this study had Jurkat cell RNA spiked in.

The chain carries TRBV10-3 and TRBJ2-4, with D possibly TRBD2 on 6 matching bases. Between the trimmed V and J ends, which lost 3 bases and 7 bases, there was a span of 13 bases. The V gene's germline CDR1 is ENHRY and CDR2 SYGVKD. There are 14 residues in the CDR3. CDR3 DNA sequence: TGTGCCATCAGTGATTCCACGGGACTGAACATTCAGTACTTC. Its translation: CAISDSTGLNIQYF.

This clonotype was counted between two and nine times. The rearrangement joins TRBV27 to TRBJ1-1; no reliable D call. The CDR3 consists of 15 residues. Germline CDR1 reads MNHEY; CDR2 reads SMNVEV (reference sequence). Trimming took 6 bases from V and 0 from J, leaving 14 bases between them. The DNA for the CDR3 is TGTGCCAGCAGCTTCGGACCGAACATGAACACTGAAGCTTTCTTT. It encodes CASSFGPNMNTEAFF.